Shown below are 12 T cell receptor beta chains from a single sample sequenced in a study of shared clonotypes between healthy human individuals. Terminally differentiated effector memory CD45RA+ cells were left out of the naive CD8 fraction, which was CD45RO-negative and positively selected for CCR7. The protocol was immunoSEQ multiplex PCR, while the TCRdb copy is restricted to in-frame clones and leaves out a portion. The data contain around 2,000,000 clones, over 85% of them singletons. Sequencing was carried out using naive CD8+ T cells sorted from blood. These receptors originate from a man between 18 and 29 years old in good health.

This chain joins TRBV6-1 and TRBJ2-5, with 15 positions matching TRBD2. The J segment lost 4 bases and the V segment lost 4 bases, leaving 4 bases of the junction unmatched. The CDR3 runs 16 residues. Germline CDR1 reads MNHNS; CDR2 reads SASEGT. The CDR3 spells CASSAGLAGGGETQYF. The CDR3 nucleotides are TGTGCCAGCAGTGCCGGACTAGCGGGGGGGGGAGAGACCCAGTACTTC.

This clone was detected once. The chain employs TRBV6-5 and TRBJ2-3; D gene unclear. The CDR3 has 13 residues. Germline assignment: CDR1 MNHEY and CDR2 SVGAGI. Trimming stripped 6 bases from V and 1 base from J, with 8 bases between. The CDR3 nucleotides read TGTGCCAGCAGATCCCTCGGCACAGATACGCAGTATTTT. This gives the protein CASRSLGTDTQYF.

This chain links TRBV5-6 with TRBJ1-5; 8 bases fit TRBD1. Trimming cost V 2 bases and J 7 bases; bases outside gene matches: 5. The V gene's germline CDR1 is SGHDT and CDR2 YYEEEE. There are 14 residues in the CDR3. The CDR3 sequence is CASSFWDRLQPQHF. The CDR3 DNA reads TGTGCCAGCAGCTTTTGGGACAGGTTGCAGCCCCAGCATTTT.

This clone was seen just once. The gene calls are TRBV6-1 and TRBJ1-5; maybe TRBD1 (5 bases). Trimming removed 3 bases from V and 3 bases from J, with 12 bases in between. The CDR3 extends over 15 amino acids. Germline CDR1 is MNHNS and CDR2 is SASEGT. CDR3 coding DNA: TGTGCCAGCAGTGAGGGAGGGGCGCTCAATCAGCCCCAGCATTTT. Its translation is CASSEGGALNQPQHF.

A remark on this clone: Other DNA sequences from this sample encode an identical CDR3 as well. The chain combines TRBV5-4 with TRBJ2-1, with 7 bases fitting TRBD2. With V trimmed by 4 bases and J by 9 bases, 4 bases remained unmatched. CDR1 is SGHNT, CDR2 YYREEE, per germline (reference sequence). The CDR3 runs to 12 residues. Here the CDR3 reads CASSPGGGEQFF. CDR3 DNA sequence: TGTGCCAGCAGCCCTGGGGGGGGTGAGCAGTTCTTC.

J is TRBJ1-5 and V is TRBV28; TRBD1 matches 7 bases. The germline gives CDR1 MDHEN, CDR2 SYDVKM. The CDR3 covers 16 residues. After removal of 2 bases from V and 2 bases from J, the junction contained 6 bases not matched to a gene. The DNA of the CDR3 is TGTGCCAGCAGTTTACCGGACAGGTACGGCAATCAGCCCCAGCATTTT. Protein product: CASSLPDRYGNQPQHF.

V gene TRBV6-1 combines with J gene TRBJ1-5; no reliable D call. Germline V CDR1 and CDR2: MNHNS, SASEGT. V dropped 1 base and J dropped 3 bases, with 10 bases sitting between them. CDR3 length: 15 residues. The CDR3 coding sequence is TGTGCCAGCAGTGAAGAGAGGACTGTCAATCAGCCCCAGCATTTT. Translating it yields CASSEERTVNQPQHF.

This chain connects TRBV4-1 to TRBJ2-7, with 8 bases lining up with TRBD1. Germline V lookup: CDR1 MGHRA, CDR2 YSYEKL. The CDR3 is made up of 13 amino acids. Trimming took 8 bases from V and 6 from J; bases not matched to a gene: 9. CDR3 nucleotides: TGCGCCAGCTCCGACAGGGGTGGATCCGAGCAGTACTTC. It encodes CASSDRGGSEQYF.

The chain uses TRBV9 and TRBJ2-1; possibly TRBD2 for D (6 bases). Trimming pared 4 bases from V and 7 bases from J, leaving 12 bases between. The V gene's germline CDR1 is SGDLS and CDR2 YYNGEE. The CDR3 is 13 amino acids. CDR3 protein: CASSQGGHNEQFF. CDR3 nucleotides: TGTGCCAGCAGCCAAGGAGGGCATAATGAGCAGTTCTTC. Complete variable domain (other parts from reference TRBV9 and TRBJ2-1): DSGVTQTPKHLITATGQRVTLRCSPRSGDLSVYWYQQSLDQGLQFLIQYYNGEERAKGNILERFSAQQFPDLHSELNLSSLELGDSALYFCASSQGGHNEQFFGPGTRLTVL.

The chain recombines TRBV6-6 with TRBJ2-1, with D uncertain. V dropped 0 bases and J dropped 8 bases, with 14 bases sitting between them. The CDR3 length is 15 residues. Germline CDR1 MNHNY, CDR2 SVGAGI (reference sequence). CDR3 DNA: TGTGCCAGCAGTTACTCAAGGGAAGGGATCGATGAGCAGTTCTTC. Protein: CASSYSREGIDEQFF.

The chain links TRBV2 to TRBJ2-3; D call uncertain. Germline CDR1 and CDR2: SNHLY and FYNNEI. The CDR3 is 14 residues long. Between the trimmed V and J ends, which lost 3 bases and 0 bases, there was a span of 7 bases. The CDR3 region is CASSDQASTDTQYF. CDR3 nucleotides: TGTGCCAGCAGTGATCAGGCTAGCACAGATACGCAGTATTTT.

This chain links TRBV7-9 with TRBJ2-1; the D is unclear. V lost 5 bases to trimming and J lost 6 bases, with 11 bases between them. The CDR3 contains 13 residues. Germline V gene lookup returns CDR1 SEHNR and CDR2 FQNEAQ (reference sequence). The chain's CDR3 is CASSPSLTNEQFF. The DNA for the CDR3 is TGTGCCAGCAGCCCCTCCCTGACCAATGAGCAGTTCTTC.